Sequencing of this T cell receptor beta chain was carried out in a study of blood T cell repertoires in COVID-19. Assay: immunoSEQ multiplex PCR; the TCRdb copy retains only in-frame clones and omits some. The sample lists about 410,000 clones, 86% occurring once. The germline V and J ends were trimmed by 4 bases and 3 bases, with 15 bases remaining between them. Germline values: CDR1 MNHEY, CDR2 SVGAGI. CDR3 size: 15 residues. The chain uses TRBV6-5 and TRBJ1-2, with a possible D match to TRBD1 (6 bases). This TCR was sampled from a woman in her 30s with active or convalescent COVID-19. The sequencing sample was made of peripheral blood. Here the CDR3 DNA reads TGTGCCAGCAGTTCCCCAGGGGCCCCTCACTATGGCTACACCTTC. It encodes CASSSPGAPHYGYTF.